This T cell receptor (beta chain) was obtained from a study of CD8+ T cells in alopecia areata. Between the trimmed V and J ends, which lost 4 bases and 4 bases, there was a span of 19 bases. The germline V gene has CDR1 GTSNPN and CDR2 SVGIG (reference sequence). This CDR3 has 16 residues. This clone has only a few counts. Extracted RNA was reverse transcribed, and the resulting cDNA served as sequencing template. The table came from immunoSEQ multiplex PCR; TCRdb's copy has only in-frame clones and leaves some out. The repertoire holds approximately 200,000 clones, with 58% as singletons. Treatment here: oral pan-JAK inhibitor, 5-10 mg twice daily.

The sample in question was CD4+ T cells sorted from blood, obtained at week 24, from a patient treated with tofacitinib. The sequence was obtained from a human donor with alopecia areata. The rearrangement joins TRBV30 to TRBJ2-2; tentatively, D is TRBD2 (6 bases). The CDR3 region is CAWNHRLVRGTGELFF. CDR3 coding DNA: TGTGCCTGGAACCACCGACTAGTAAGGGGCACCGGGGAGCTGTTTTTT.